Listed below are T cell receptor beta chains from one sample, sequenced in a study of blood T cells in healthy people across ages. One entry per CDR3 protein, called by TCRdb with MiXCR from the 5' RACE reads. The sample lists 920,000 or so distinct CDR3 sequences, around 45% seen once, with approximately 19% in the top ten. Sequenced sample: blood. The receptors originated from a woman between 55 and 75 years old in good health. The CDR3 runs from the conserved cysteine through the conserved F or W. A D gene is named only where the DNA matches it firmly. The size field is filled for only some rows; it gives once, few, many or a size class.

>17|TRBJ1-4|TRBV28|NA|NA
TGTGCCAGCAGTTCATCTACCCTCACAGGGAAGGGTGAAAAACTGTTTTTT
CASSSSTLTGKGEKLFF
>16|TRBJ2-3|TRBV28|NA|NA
TGTGCCAGCAGTTTCCGTTCTGTCCTAATGCAGAATACGCAGTATTTT
CASSFRSVLMQNTQYF
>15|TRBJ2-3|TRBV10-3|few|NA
TGTGCCATCAGTGATATGGGGCGGGTCCCAGATACGCAGTATTTT
CAISDMGRVPDTQYF
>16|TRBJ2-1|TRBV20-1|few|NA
TGCAGTGCTAGATCACCGGGGCTAGCGATCTACAATGAGCAGTTCTTC
CSARSPGLAIYNEQFF
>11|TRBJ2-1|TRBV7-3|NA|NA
TGTGCCAGCAGCATGGGGAATAAGCAGTTCTTC
CASSMGNKQFF
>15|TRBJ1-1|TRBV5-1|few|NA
TGCGCCAGCAGCTCTGAGGGGGGACGGAGCACTGAAGCTTTCTTT
CASSSEGGRSTEAFF
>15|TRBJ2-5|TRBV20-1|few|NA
TGCAGTGCTACCCCGACTTCGAACGAGGGGATCACCCAGTACTTC
CSATPTSNEGITQYF
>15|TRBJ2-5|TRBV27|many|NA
TGTGCCAGCAGACTTACAAAACTAGATCAAGAGACCCAGTACTTC
CASRLTKLDQETQYF
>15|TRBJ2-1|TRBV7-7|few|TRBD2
TGTGCCAGCAGCCCATCTAGCGGACTTAACAATGAGCAGTTCTTC
CASSPSSGLNNEQFF
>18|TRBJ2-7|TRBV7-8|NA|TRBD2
TGTGCCAGCAGCTTAGGGCCCGTGAGTAGCGGGCCCCCCTACGAGCAGTACTTC
CASSLGPVSSGPPYEQYF
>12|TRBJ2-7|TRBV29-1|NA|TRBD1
TGCAGCGCAGAAACAGGGGGCTACGAGCAGTACTTC
CSAETGGYEQYF
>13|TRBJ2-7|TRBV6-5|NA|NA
TGTGCCAGCAGTGACCGTCCTTCCTACGAGCAGTACTTC
CASSDRPSYEQYF
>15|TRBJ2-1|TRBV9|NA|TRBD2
TGTGCCAGCAGCGTCGGAGCGGGATCTTACGATGAGCAGTTCTTC
CASSVGAGSYDEQFF
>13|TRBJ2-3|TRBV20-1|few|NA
TGCAGTGCTAGAGCCGGCTACACAGATACGCAGTATTTT
CSARAGYTDTQYF
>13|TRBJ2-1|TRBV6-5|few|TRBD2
TGTGCCAGTGGACTAGCGGCTTACAATGAGCAGTTCTTC
CASGLAAYNEQFF
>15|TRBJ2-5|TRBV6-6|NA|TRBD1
TGTGCCAGCAGTTACCGAGAGGGGGCACGGGAGACCCAGTACTTC
CASSYREGARETQYF
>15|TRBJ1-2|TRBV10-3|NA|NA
TGTGCCATCAGTGAACCCAGGGAGGCCGAATATGGCTACACCTTC
CAISEPREAEYGYTF
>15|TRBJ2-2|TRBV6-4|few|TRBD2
TGTGCCAGCAGTGCCTCTAGCGGGAGTCCCGGGGAGCTGTTTTTT
CASSASSGSPGELFF
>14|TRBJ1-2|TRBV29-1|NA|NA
TGCAGCGCCGAATGGGGGCCCGCTAACTATGGCTACACCTTC
CSAEWGPANYGYTF
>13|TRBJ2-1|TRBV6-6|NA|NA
TGTGCCAGCAGTTATGAAGGGGGGGGTGAGCAGTTCTTC
CASSYEGGGEQFF
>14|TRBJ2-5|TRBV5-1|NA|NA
TGCGCCAGCAGCTTGGAGACAGTCCAAGAGACCCAGTACTTC
CASSLETVQETQYF
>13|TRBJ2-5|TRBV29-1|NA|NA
TGCAGCGTAGCGGTCGGGGTACAAGAGACCCAGTACTTC
CSVAVGVQETQYF
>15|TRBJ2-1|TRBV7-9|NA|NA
TGTGCCAGCAGCCGTAGCGGTACCTCCTACAATGAGCAGTTCTTC
CASSRSGTSYNEQFF
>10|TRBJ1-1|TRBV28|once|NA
TGTGCCAGCAGCGACTCCCAAGCTTTCTTT
CASSDSQAFF
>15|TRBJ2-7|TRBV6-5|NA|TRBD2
TGTGCCAGCAGGCAAAGCGGGGCCGGGCTCATCGAGCAGTACTTC
CASRQSGAGLIEQYF
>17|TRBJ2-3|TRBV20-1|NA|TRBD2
TGCAGTGCTAGATCGTTGACTAGCGGGGAGAGGGACTATACGCAGTATTTT
CSARSLTSGERDYTQYF
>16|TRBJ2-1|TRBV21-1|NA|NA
TGTGCCAGCAGGTACAGACCGGGTCATGGGTGCAATGAGCAGTTCTTC
CASRYRPGHGCNEQFF
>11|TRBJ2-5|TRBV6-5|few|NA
TGTGCCAGCATGCGAGGAGAGACCCAGTACTTC
CASMRGETQYF
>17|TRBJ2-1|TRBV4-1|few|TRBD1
TGCGCCAGCAGCCAGACGTCAGACAGGGATCCATCCTACGAGCAGTTCTTC
CASSQTSDRDPSYEQFF
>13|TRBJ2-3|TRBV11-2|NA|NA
TGTGCCAGCAGCTTAGACTCGAGAGCTACGCAGTATTTT
CASSLDSRATQYF
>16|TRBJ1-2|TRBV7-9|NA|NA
TGTGCCAGCAGCTCCGCTTCAGGGAGGGAGGTCTATGGCTACACCTTC
CASSSASGREVYGYTF
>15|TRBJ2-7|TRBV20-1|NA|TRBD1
TGCAGTGCTAGAGACCCCCGGGACAGATCCTACGAGCAGTACTTC
CSARDPRDRSYEQYF
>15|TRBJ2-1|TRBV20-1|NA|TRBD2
TGCAGTGGGAGCGGGAGATCCCCAAAGTACAATGAGCAGTTCTTC
CSGSGRSPKYNEQFF
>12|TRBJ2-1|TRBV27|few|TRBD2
TGTGCAACTAGCGGGAGGTTCGATGAGCAGTTCTTC
CATSGRFDEQFF
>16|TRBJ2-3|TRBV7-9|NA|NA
TGTGCCAGCAGCTCTTCACCCGGAAGGAGGGCAGATACGCAGTATTTT
CASSSSPGRRADTQYF
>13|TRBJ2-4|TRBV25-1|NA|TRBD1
TGTGCCAGCGGACAGGGGGGAGAAAACATTCAGTACTTC
CASGQGGENIQYF